Listed below are T cell receptor beta chains from one sample, sequenced in a study of blood T cell repertoires in COVID-19. This table comes from immunoSEQ multiplex PCR, and its TCRdb copy is limited to in-frame clones, with some not included. The profile shows roughly 250,000 clones, roughly 90% of them singletons. The sequenced sample consisted of peripheral blood. The receptors shown here come from a woman in her twenties or thirties with acute or convalescent COVID-19. Both conserved end residues are trimmed from each CDR3. Each record gives: CDR3 length, V gene, CDR3 protein.

cdr3_length: 13; v_call: TRBV18; cdr3_aa: ASSPQEGLVYEQY
cdr3_length: 15; v_call: TRBV5-5; cdr3_aa: ASSPTLGTAPTDTQY
cdr3_length: 12; v_call: TRBV14; cdr3_aa: ASSQDRDYYGYT
cdr3_length: 13; v_call: TRBV15; cdr3_aa: ATSRTRTEKETQY
cdr3_length: 10; v_call: TRBV6-5; cdr3_aa: ASRGRWVEAF
cdr3_length: 13; v_call: TRBV5-6; cdr3_aa: ASIQRDTSTDTQY
cdr3_length: 13; v_call: TRBV3-1/TRBV3-2; cdr3_aa: ASSQVAANYNEQF
cdr3_length: 13; v_call: TRBV6-2/TRBV6-3; cdr3_aa: ASSLIRTGGSEQY
cdr3_length: 12; v_call: TRBV10-1; cdr3_aa: ASSRQESTDTQY
cdr3_length: 15; v_call: TRBV19; cdr3_aa: ASSIRGAGGAVNIQY
cdr3_length: 9; v_call: TRBV12-3/TRBV12-4; cdr3_aa: ASRNRAFYT
cdr3_length: 13; v_call: TRBV14; cdr3_aa: ASSNPRVDNSPLH
cdr3_length: 11; v_call: TRBV12-3/TRBV12-4; cdr3_aa: ASSWDRGREQY
cdr3_length: 14; v_call: TRBV6-5; cdr3_aa: ASSSDRVRLGTEAF
cdr3_length: 13; v_call: TRBV5-4; cdr3_aa: ASSLGQGYNSPLH
cdr3_length: 13; v_call: TRBV6-2/TRBV6-3; cdr3_aa: ASSWGGGSNQPQH
cdr3_length: 12; v_call: TRBV6-1; cdr3_aa: ASSDNQGYQPQH
cdr3_length: 14; v_call: TRBV4-3; cdr3_aa: ASSQEGTGGAETQY
cdr3_length: 12; v_call: TRBV5-6; cdr3_aa: ASSPGRGNQPQH
cdr3_length: 12; v_call: TRBV9; cdr3_aa: ASSVVHKWDTQY
cdr3_length: 12; v_call: TRBV19; cdr3_aa: ASSQGLASSEQY
cdr3_length: 13; v_call: TRBV18; cdr3_aa: ASSADRAHTYEQY
cdr3_length: 12; v_call: TRBV27; cdr3_aa: ASSSRGTGNEAF
cdr3_length: 11; v_call: TRBV7-2; cdr3_aa: ASSADRRYEQY
cdr3_length: 11; v_call: TRBV25-1; cdr3_aa: ASSFQGTFEQY
cdr3_length: 14; v_call: TRBV25-1; cdr3_aa: ASSGGTGFGEETQY
cdr3_length: 15; v_call: TRBV2; cdr3_aa: ASSEDWVRTGDEKLF
cdr3_length: 13; v_call: TRBV6-5; cdr3_aa: ASGRGTGDTGELF
cdr3_length: 17; v_call: TRBV7-9; cdr3_aa: ASSNKQGQGAVTSVAQY
cdr3_length: 15; v_call: TRBV7-9; cdr3_aa: ASSPTGTDVRNYGYT
cdr3_length: 15; v_call: TRBV23-1; cdr3_aa: ASSAGGGVFGVGEQY
cdr3_length: 10; v_call: TRBV28; cdr3_aa: ASRARMYEQY
cdr3_length: 12; v_call: TRBV5-1; cdr3_aa: ASSLKTDDYGYT
cdr3_length: 16; v_call: TRBV7-9; cdr3_aa: ASSLRVAAGGPSYEQY
cdr3_length: 14; v_call: TRBV5-1; cdr3_aa: ATGVGLAGVAGEQY
cdr3_length: 13; v_call: TRBV3-1/TRBV3-2; cdr3_aa: ASSPSEGQSEKLF
cdr3_length: 13; v_call: TRBV27; cdr3_aa: ASSLSRGINQPQH
cdr3_length: 10; v_call: TRBV29-1; cdr3_aa: SIEEGADEQY
cdr3_length: 14; v_call: TRBV6-2/TRBV6-3; cdr3_aa: ASSYVGRTAQETQY
cdr3_length: 12; v_call: TRBV27; cdr3_aa: ASSWHRGYQPQH
cdr3_length: 12; v_call: TRBV19; cdr3_aa: ASTSQARAQPQH
cdr3_length: 12; v_call: TRBV5-8; cdr3_aa: ASSPVTGRDTQY
cdr3_length: 12; v_call: TRBV7-2; cdr3_aa: ASSPTSSGSEQY
cdr3_length: 12; v_call: TRBV7-6; cdr3_aa: ASSLAQGARTQY
cdr3_length: 11; v_call: TRBV30; cdr3_aa: ACDRGGGNEQF
cdr3_length: 11; v_call: TRBV28; cdr3_aa: ASSRGYFQPQH
cdr3_length: 13; v_call: TRBV14; cdr3_aa: ASSQEGQANEKLF
cdr3_length: 12; v_call: TRBV3-1/TRBV3-2; cdr3_aa: ASSQGNRAYEQY
cdr3_length: 13; v_call: TRBV30; cdr3_aa: AWSVGQGAGDTQY
cdr3_length: 12; v_call: TRBV5-4; cdr3_aa: ASSLDRAQFPNT
cdr3_length: 13; v_call: TRBV5-6; cdr3_aa: ASTGQGIMNTEAF
cdr3_length: 12; v_call: TRBV5-1; cdr3_aa: ASKGTLSKYEQY